The rows below give T cell receptor beta chains drawn from one sample of a study of T cells in Graves' hyperthyroidism and ophthalmopathy. TCRdb fed the multiplex PCR reads into MiXCR, producing one record per CDR3 protein. In the table there are about 760,000 distinct CDR3 sequences, 30% to 40% of which are singletons. Sequences were obtained from blood. These receptors were taken from a woman in her 40s with Graves' hyperthyroidism. Each CDR3 is given with its conserved first and last residue. A D gene is named only where the DNA matches it firmly. Expanded clones are given a class, and other clones once, few, many or no size at all.

abundance | d_gene | j_gene | v_gene | CDR3nt | CDR3aa
NA | TRBD2 | TRBJ2-6 | TRBV7-3 | TGTGCCAGCAGCTCGGGACTAGCGGACGAAGTGTCTGGGGCCAACGTCCTGACTTTC | CASSSGLADEVSGANVLTF
NA | NA | TRBJ2-7 | TRBV19 | TGTGCCAGTAGGCGGGACAGTTCCCCCTCCTACGAGCAGTACTTC | CASRRDSSPSYEQYF
many | NA | TRBJ1-1 | TRBV19 | TGTGCCAGTAGAACCCGCGACACTGAAGCTTTCTTT | CASRTRDTEAFF
NA | TRBD1 | TRBJ1-1 | TRBV11-3 | TGTGCCAGCAGCGACCGGGACAGGGGGATCGGAGGGGAGACTGAAGCTTTCTTT | CASSDRDRGIGGETEAFF
NA | TRBD2 | TRBJ2-6 | TRBV28 | TGTGCCACCCAACCGGGAGGGCTCGACGGGGCCAACGTCCTGACTTTC | CATQPGGLDGANVLTF
many | NA | TRBJ1-5 | TRBV2 | TGTGCCAGCAGTGACGGACAATCCAATCAGCCCCAGCATTTT | CASSDGQSNQPQHF
many | NA | TRBJ2-6 | TRBV20-1 | TGCAGTGCTCCACGTAGCTCTGGGGCCAACGTCCTGACTTTC | CSAPRSSGANVLTF
NA | NA | TRBJ2-2 | TRBV4-3 | TGCGCCAGCAGCCTGATAGGGGGTAGCGGGGAGCTGTTTTTT | CASSLIGGSGELFF
few | NA | TRBJ1-2 | TRBV5-1 | TGCGCCAGCAGTCGAGAGGGCGCGAGCTATGGCTACACCTTC | CASSREGASYGYTF
many | TRBD1 | TRBJ1-3 | TRBV20-1 | TGCAGTGCTAGAGATCCAGGAGGGGGCGGAAACACCATATATTTT | CSARDPGGGGNTIYF
NA | NA | TRBJ1-2 | TRBV20-1 | TGCAGTGCTAGTCCGGGGAACCCAGACTATGGCTACACCTTC | CSASPGNPDYGYTF
many | NA | TRBJ2-2 | TRBV6-1 | TGTGCCAGCAGCCCAACTAGCGGGGAGCTGTTTTTT | CASSPTSGELFF
many | NA | TRBJ1-4 | TRBV5-1 | TGTGCCAGCAGCTTAACGGGGCTTAATGAAAAACTGTTTTTT | CASSLTGLNEKLFF
NA | NA | TRBJ2-1 | TRBV2 | TGTGCCAGCAGGCCAGATGGTTACGTGCAGTTCTTC | CASRPDGYVQFF
many | NA | TRBJ1-2 | TRBV19 | TGTGCCAGTAGTCTTCTGTCCCCGCGGGGTTATGGCTACACCTTC | CASSLLSPRGYGYTF
once | NA | TRBJ1-4 | TRBV13 | TGTGCCAGCAGCCCGACCCTATCGGGTGAAAAACTGTTTTTT | CASSPTLSGEKLFF
many | NA | TRBJ2-2 | TRBV7-9 | TGTGCCAGCAGCTTATATTCCGGGGAGCTGTTTTTT | CASSLYSGELFF
many | NA | TRBJ1-5 | TRBV4-3 | TGCGCCAGCAGCCAAATGAGGGATCAGCCCCAGCATTTT | CASSQMRDQPQHF
NA | NA | TRBJ1-3 | TRBV10-2 | TGCGCCAGCAGGGCCAGGGCCACATTGTTGTATTTT | CASRARATLLYF
NA | NA | TRBJ2-1 | TRBV7-2 | TGTGCCAGCAGAGCTTCCCAGCCACCTATTGGACAGTTCTTC | CASRASQPPIGQFF
NA | TRBD1 | TRBJ1-2 | TRBV28 | TGTGCCAGCAACCCGACAGGGAACTATGGCTACACCTTC | CASNPTGNYGYTF
few | TRBD2 | TRBJ2-2 | TRBV29-1 | TGCAGCGTGGGACTAGCGGGAGCCCCCGGGGAGCTGTTTTTT | CSVGLAGAPGELFF
NA | TRBD1 | TRBJ2-2 | TRBV10-3 | TGTGCCATCAGTGGGGGGGGGGACAGGGACGGGGAGCTGTTTTTT | CAISGGGDRDGELFF
many | NA | TRBJ2-7 | TRBV20-1 | TGCAGTGCAATGACTGACTACGAGCAGTACTTC | CSAMTDYEQYF
NA | TRBD1 | TRBJ1-4 | TRBV5-5 | TGTGCCAGCAGCAGACAGGGATCAGATGAAAAACTGTTTTTT | CASSRQGSDEKLFF
few | NA | TRBJ1-1 | TRBV19 | TGTGCCAGTAGTATCATCGTGAACACTGAAGCTTTCTTT | CASSIIVNTEAFF
many | NA | TRBJ1-2 | TRBV6-5 | TGTGCCAGCAGTTACTTGAAAGGTTATGGCTACACCTTC | CASSYLKGYGYTF
NA | TRBD2 | TRBJ2-7 | TRBV7-2 | TGTGCCAGCAGCTTAGGTCGGCTAGCGGGGATTCCCTACGAGCAGTACTTC | CASSLGRLAGIPYEQYF
many | NA | TRBJ1-1 | TRBV6-5 | TGTGCCAGCAGTTTCCCTGGCAAGGAGGAAGCTTTCTTT | CASSFPGKEEAFF
many | TRBD2 | TRBJ2-7 | TRBV14 | TGTGCCAGCAGCCGTTCTAGCGGATCCTCCTACGAGCAGTACTTC | CASSRSSGSSYEQYF
NA | NA | TRBJ2-1 | TRBV10-1 | TGCGCCAGCAGTGAGAATTGGGGGGCGTATGAGCAGTTCTTC | CASSENWGAYEQFF
NA | TRBD1 | TRBJ2-5 | TRBV20-1 | TGCAGTGCTAGCGAGGTGACAGGGAGCGAGACCCAGTACTTC | CSASEVTGSETQYF
NA | NA | TRBJ1-5 | TRBV11-2 | TGTGCCAGCGAACGGGGCGGGGATCAGCCCCAGCATTTT | CASERGGDQPQHF
NA | NA | TRBJ1-2 | TRBV15 | TGTGCCACCAGCAGTAGAGACCGAGAGCGCAACTATGGCTACACCTTC | CATSSRDRERNYGYTF